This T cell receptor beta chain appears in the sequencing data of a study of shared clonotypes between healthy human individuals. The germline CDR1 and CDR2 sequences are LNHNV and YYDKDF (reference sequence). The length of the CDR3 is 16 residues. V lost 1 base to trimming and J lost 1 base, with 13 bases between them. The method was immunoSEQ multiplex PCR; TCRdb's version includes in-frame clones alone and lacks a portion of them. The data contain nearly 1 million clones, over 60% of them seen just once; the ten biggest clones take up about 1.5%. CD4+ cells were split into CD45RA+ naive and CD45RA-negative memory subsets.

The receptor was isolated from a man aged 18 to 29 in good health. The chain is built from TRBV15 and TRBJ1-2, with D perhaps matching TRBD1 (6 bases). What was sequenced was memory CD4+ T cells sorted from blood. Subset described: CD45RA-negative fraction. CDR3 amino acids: CATSRGQGWGNYGYTF. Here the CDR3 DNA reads TGTGCCACCAGCAGAGGTCAGGGGTGGGGTAACTATGGCTACACCTTC.